Listed below are T cell receptor beta chains from one sample, sequenced in a study of a mutant IDH1 vaccine in newly diagnosed glioma. Their antigen targets remain unknown. The data were produced by immunoSEQ multiplex PCR, yet TCRdb's version contains in-frame clones alone and is incomplete. Of 35,000 to 45,000 clones listed, 75% to 90% were seen once; the top ten hold roughly 1.5%. Specimen: PBMCs, collected from a glioma patient whose treatment included an IDH1 peptide vaccine. These receptors were taken from a man aged 40-55 years with glioma. Each CDR3 is given with its conserved first and last residue. D genes are given only for firm matches. Some rows mark clone size as missing; the rest say once, few, many or name a class of expanded clone.

TRBV13	once	-	TRBJ1-1	15	TGTGCCAGCAGCTTGGGGCGGGGGGCGAACACTGAAGCTTTCTTT	CASSLGRGANTEAFF
TRBV5-1	-	-	TRBJ1-4	15	TGCGCCAGCAGCTTGGTCCCAACAACTAATGAAAAACTGTTTTTT	CASSLVPTTNEKLFF
TRBV18	-	-	TRBJ2-7	12	TGTGCCAGCTCATCGGGAGACTACGAGCAGTACTTC	CASSSGDYEQYF
TRBV9	-	-	TRBJ2-3	14	TGTGCCAGCAGCGTAGCTCCCTCAACAGATACGCAGTATTTT	CASSVAPSTDTQYF
TRBV7-9	-	-	TRBJ1-1	16	TGTGCCAGCAGCTCCCCCCCCTCGCAACCGAACACTGAAGCTTTCTTT	CASSSPPSQPNTEAFF
TRBV10-3	-	TRBD1	TRBJ1-1	16	TGTGCCATCAGTGAGCCGAAACAGACAGGGGGCACTGAAGCTTTCTTT	CAISEPKQTGGTEAFF
TRBV7-2	-	-	TRBJ1-2	14	TGTGCCAGCAGCCTCCCGCCAGCAAACTATGGCTACACCTTC	CASSLPPANYGYTF
TRBV10-3	-	TRBD2	TRBJ2-7	13	TGTGCCATCGCAGCCCGGGACTACGCGGAGCAGTACTTC	CAIAARDYAEQYF
TRBV7-2	-	TRBD1	TRBJ1-2	14	TGTGCCAGCAGCCTACTACAGGGGGCGCAGGGCTACACCTTC	CASSLLQGAQGYTF
TRBV18	once	-	TRBJ1-2	14	TGTGCCAGCTCGTCTCTCGGACAGCTCTATGGCTACACCTTC	CASSSLGQLYGYTF
TRBV5-1	-	-	TRBJ2-7	15	TGCGCCAGCAGCGACCCCTGGGGGGCGACCTACGAGCAGTACTTC	CASSDPWGATYEQYF
TRBV27	-	TRBD1	TRBJ2-7	14	TGTGCCAGCAGTGCGTCGGACAGGGCCTACGAGCAGTACTTC	CASSASDRAYEQYF
TRBV19	-	TRBD2	TRBJ2-3	16	TGTGCCAGTACCTCTCACCTTCGGGGGGGCACAGATACGCAGTATTTT	CASTSHLRGGTDTQYF
TRBV4-3	few	-	TRBJ1-2	15	TGCGCCAGCAGCCAAGAGTTGGGGCCCGCGTATGGCTACACCTTC	CASSQELGPAYGYTF
TRBV25-1	-	-	TRBJ2-2	16	TGTGCCAGCGAGGGGAATCTAAACTGGGACACCGGGGAGCTGTTTTTT	CASEGNLNWDTGELFF
TRBV4-3	-	-	TRBJ2-7	14	TGCGCCAGCAGCCAAGTCCCCGGGGTGGGCGAGCAGTACTTC	CASSQVPGVGEQYF
TRBV7-8	-	-	TRBJ2-1	16	TGTGCCAGCAGCCCCCCGGGACAAGGCCGGAACAATGAGCAGTTCTTC	CASSPPGQGRNNEQFF
TRBV4-2	-	TRBD2	TRBJ2-5	16	TGTGCCAGCAGCCCTGTCCTAGCGGGGGGGCAAGAGACCCAGTACTTC	CASSPVLAGGQETQYF
TRBV4-2	-	-	TRBJ1-3	17	TGTGCCAGCAGCCAACGTGTTTTACAGAGCTCTGGAAACACCATATATTTT	CASSQRVLQSSGNTIYF
TRBV6-6	-	TRBD2	TRBJ2-2	14	TGTGCCAGCAGACCTACGGGGGGCACCGGGGAGCTGTTTTTT	CASRPTGGTGELFF
TRBV7-2	once	TRBD1	TRBJ1-2	14	TGTGCCAGCAGCCGCGACAGGGGCGAAAGGGGCTACACCTTC	CASSRDRGERGYTF
TRBV6-6	-	-	TRBJ2-3	14	TGTGCCAGCAGTTACTCTAGCGTGACAGATACGCAGTATTTT	CASSYSSVTDTQYF
TRBV5-6	-	TRBD1	TRBJ1-4	14	TGTGCCAGCAGACGACAGGGGGCGGATGAAAAACTGTTTTTT	CASRRQGADEKLFF
TRBV11-2	-	-	TRBJ2-1	13	TGTGCCAGCAGCTTACAGAGGCACAATGAGCAGTTCTTC	CASSLQRHNEQFF
TRBV18	once	-	TRBJ2-5	16	TGTGCCAGCTCACCACCGGGACGACTTTCGGGAGAGACCCAGTACTTC	CASSPPGRLSGETQYF
TRBV29-1	-	-	TRBJ1-1	13	TGCAGCGTTGGAATCAGCGAGGACACTGAAGCTTTCTTT	CSVGISEDTEAFF
TRBV18	-	-	TRBJ2-1	16	TGTGCCAGCTCACCGGGGGGGCAGGGGCTATACAATGAGCAGTTCTTC	CASSPGGQGLYNEQFF
TRBV19	-	-	TRBJ1-5	16	TGTGCCAGTATGGACTCTCCTTACTTTAGCAATCAGCCCCAGCATTTT	CASMDSPYFSNQPQHF
TRBV6-5	-	TRBD1	TRBJ1-5	15	TGTGCCAGCAGTTACGACGGACAGGGACATCAGCCCCAGCATTTT	CASSYDGQGHQPQHF
TRBV7-2	-	-	TRBJ1-2	14	TGTGCCAGCAGCCGAGAAACAGGGCGAGGTGGCTACACCTTC	CASSRETGRGGYTF
TRBV11-2	-	TRBD1	TRBJ1-6	12	TGTGCCAGCGGGACAGTTAATTCACCCCTCCACTTT	CASGTVNSPLHF
TRBV7-9	-	TRBD2	TRBJ2-3	16	TGTGCCAGCAGCTCCCTGCTAGCGGGGTATCAAGATACGCAGTATTTT	CASSSLLAGYQDTQYF
TRBV6-1	-	-	TRBJ1-5	16	TGTGCCAGCAGTGGGATTGGAGGGAATACCAATCAGCCCCAGCATTTT	CASSGIGGNTNQPQHF
TRBV10-3	-	TRBD2	TRBJ2-1	13	TGTGCCATCAACGGGGGGGGTTACAATGAGCAGTTCTTC	CAINGGGYNEQFF
TRBV5-1	-	-	TRBJ2-3	15	TGCGCCAGCAGCTTGACGGACAGCCGCACAGATACGCAGTATTTT	CASSLTDSRTDTQYF
TRBV18	-	-	TRBJ2-5	13	TGTGCCAGCTCACCATTTGACGGAGAGACCCAGTACTTC	CASSPFDGETQYF
TRBV20-1	-	-	TRBJ1-1	10	TGCAGTGCTAGAAAAACTGAAGCTTTCTTT	CSARKTEAFF
TRBV28	-	TRBD2	TRBJ2-7	15	TGTGCCAGCAGTTCTCCACGGACTAGCGCGGACGAGCAGTACTTC	CASSSPRTSADEQYF
TRBV18	once	-	TRBJ2-2	14	TGTGCCAGCTCACCAGGAACAGAAACCGGGGAGCTGTTTTTT	CASSPGTETGELFF
TRBV2	few	TRBD1	TRBJ1-6	18	TGTGCCAGCAGTCAACCCAGGGGGATAAGCTCCTATAATTCACCCCTCCACTTT	CASSQPRGISSYNSPLHF
TRBV4-1	-	TRBD1	TRBJ1-2	17	TGCGCCAGCAGCCCGGGCGCGGGGACAGGGGAATTCTATGGCTACACCTTC	CASSPGAGTGEFYGYTF
TRBV28	-	-	TRBJ1-5	17	TGTGCCAGCAGAAGGACGATAGGGGGAATTAGCAATCAGCCCCAGCATTTT	CASRRTIGGISNQPQHF
TRBV5-8	once	TRBD1	TRBJ2-3	16	TGTGCCAGCAGCTTGGCCAGGGGCAGGGGGACCGATACGCAGTATTTT	CASSLARGRGTDTQYF
TRBV7-8	-	-	TRBJ1-5	14	TGTGCCAGCAGCGACCGATCGGCGCATCAGCCCCAGCATTTT	CASSDRSAHQPQHF
TRBV7-9	-	-	TRBJ2-3	16	TGTGCCAGCAGCTCAGGGGGGCTAGCGGGCACAGATACGCAGTATTTT	CASSSGGLAGTDTQYF
TRBV6-5	-	-	TRBJ1-1	15	TGTGCCAGCAACTCGCCCAAAGGGGTGGGCACTGAAGCTTTCTTT	CASNSPKGVGTEAFF
TRBV28	-	-	TRBJ2-1	11	TGTGCCAGCAGTTTACGGGAAGAGCAGTTCTTC	CASSLREEQFF
TRBV4-1	-	-	TRBJ2-2	16	TGCGCCAGCAGCCCAGGAGGGTTTAAGGACACCGGGGAGCTGTTTTTT	CASSPGGFKDTGELFF
TRBV29-1	-	-	TRBJ2-7	14	TGCAGCGCCCGCGTTGACAGAGGGTTCTACGAGCAGTACTTC	CSARVDRGFYEQYF
TRBV7-9	-	-	TRBJ2-3	12	TGTGCCAGCAGCTTGACAGCAGATACGCAGTATTTT	CASSLTADTQYF
TRBV6-4	once	-	TRBJ1-1	13	TGTGCCAGCAGTGACCCCCCGGGGACTGAAGCTTTCTTT	CASSDPPGTEAFF
TRBV7-2	-	TRBD1	TRBJ2-7	17	TGTGCCAGCAGCGTGACCCGGACAGGAGTTGGGTTTTACGAGCAGTACTTC	CASSVTRTGVGFYEQYF
TRBV4-1	-	TRBD1	TRBJ1-2	14	TGCGCCAGCAGCCAAGGACAGGGGTACTATGGCTACACCTTC	CASSQGQGYYGYTF
TRBV7-2	-	-	TRBJ2-7	15	TGTGCCAGCAGCTTCAGCGCTAGCGTGTCCTACGAGCAGTACTTC	CASSFSASVSYEQYF
TRBV9	-	TRBD1	TRBJ1-2	16	TGTGCCAGCAGCGCGCGTCCGGGACAGGGTCTCCATGGCTACACCTTC	CASSARPGQGLHGYTF
TRBV2	once	TRBD2	TRBJ2-3	20	TGTGCCAGCAGTGAAAGACTAGCGGGATTTTTTCAAGCTAGCACAGATACGCAGTATTTT	CASSERLAGFFQASTDTQYF
TRBV19	-	TRBD2	TRBJ2-5	15	TGTGCCAGTAGTATGGCGGGGGGATCACAAGAGACCCAGTACTTC	CASSMAGGSQETQYF
TRBV11-2	-	-	TRBJ1-3	15	TGTGCCAGCAGCCATGGATCCTCCTCTGGAAACACCATATATTTT	CASSHGSSSGNTIYF
TRBV11-2	-	-	TRBJ2-7	15	TGTGCCAGCAGCTTCGGGGACACGGGCCACTACGAGCAGTACTTC	CASSFGDTGHYEQYF